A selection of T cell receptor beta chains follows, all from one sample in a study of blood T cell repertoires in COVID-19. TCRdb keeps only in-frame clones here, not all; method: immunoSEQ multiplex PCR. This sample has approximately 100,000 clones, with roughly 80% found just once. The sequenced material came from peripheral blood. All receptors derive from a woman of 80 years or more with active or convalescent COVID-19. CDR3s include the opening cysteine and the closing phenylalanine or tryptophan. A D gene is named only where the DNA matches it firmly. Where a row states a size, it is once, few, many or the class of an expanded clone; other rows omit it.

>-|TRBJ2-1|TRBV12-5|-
TGTGCTAGTGGTTCTAAGAATGAGCAGTTCTTC
CASGSKNEQFF
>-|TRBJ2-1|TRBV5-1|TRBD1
TGCGCCAGCAGTCCCGGGACAGGGGTTTACAATGAGCAGTTCTTC
CASSPGTGVYNEQFF
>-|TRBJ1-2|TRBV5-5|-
TGTGCCAGCAGCTTGTCTTTCTCCATGCGGGGGGCGAATGGCTACACCTTC
CASSLSFSMRGANGYTF
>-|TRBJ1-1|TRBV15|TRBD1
TGTGCCACCAGCAGAGATCTACGCGTACAGGGGGTAGGGACTGAAGCTTTCTTT
CATSRDLRVQGVGTEAFF
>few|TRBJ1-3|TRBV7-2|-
TGTGCCAGCAGCTTAGACAGACGTGACACCATATATTTT
CASSLDRRDTIYF
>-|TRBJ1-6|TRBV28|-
TGTGCCAGCAGTTCTCTTATAAGGGAGACAGGAAGCTCCTATAATTCACCCCTCCACTTT
CASSSLIRETGSSYNSPLHF
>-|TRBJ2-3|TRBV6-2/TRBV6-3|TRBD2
TGTGCCAGCAGTCCGGGAGGGTACGGAGGAACGCAGTATTTT
CASSPGGYGGTQYF
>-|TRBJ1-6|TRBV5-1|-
TGCGCCAGCAGCTTAACAGGGTCCTCCTATAATTCACCCCTCCACTTT
CASSLTGSSYNSPLHF
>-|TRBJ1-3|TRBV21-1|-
TGTGCCAGCAGCAATGAACAGGGGGTATCTGGAAACACCATATATTTT
CASSNEQGVSGNTIYF
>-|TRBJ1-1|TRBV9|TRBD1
TGTGCCAGCAGCGTCGGAGTTAAGGGACAGGGGGCACACACTGAAGCTTTCTTT
CASSVGVKGQGAHTEAFF
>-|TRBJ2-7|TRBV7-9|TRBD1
TGTGCCAGCAGCCCTAGGGCGGGACAGGGATTCTCCTACGAGCAGTACTTC
CASSPRAGQGFSYEQYF
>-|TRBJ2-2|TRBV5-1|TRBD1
TGCGCCAGCAGCTTGGGACAGGGTGGTACCGGGGAGCTGTTTTTT
CASSLGQGGTGELFF